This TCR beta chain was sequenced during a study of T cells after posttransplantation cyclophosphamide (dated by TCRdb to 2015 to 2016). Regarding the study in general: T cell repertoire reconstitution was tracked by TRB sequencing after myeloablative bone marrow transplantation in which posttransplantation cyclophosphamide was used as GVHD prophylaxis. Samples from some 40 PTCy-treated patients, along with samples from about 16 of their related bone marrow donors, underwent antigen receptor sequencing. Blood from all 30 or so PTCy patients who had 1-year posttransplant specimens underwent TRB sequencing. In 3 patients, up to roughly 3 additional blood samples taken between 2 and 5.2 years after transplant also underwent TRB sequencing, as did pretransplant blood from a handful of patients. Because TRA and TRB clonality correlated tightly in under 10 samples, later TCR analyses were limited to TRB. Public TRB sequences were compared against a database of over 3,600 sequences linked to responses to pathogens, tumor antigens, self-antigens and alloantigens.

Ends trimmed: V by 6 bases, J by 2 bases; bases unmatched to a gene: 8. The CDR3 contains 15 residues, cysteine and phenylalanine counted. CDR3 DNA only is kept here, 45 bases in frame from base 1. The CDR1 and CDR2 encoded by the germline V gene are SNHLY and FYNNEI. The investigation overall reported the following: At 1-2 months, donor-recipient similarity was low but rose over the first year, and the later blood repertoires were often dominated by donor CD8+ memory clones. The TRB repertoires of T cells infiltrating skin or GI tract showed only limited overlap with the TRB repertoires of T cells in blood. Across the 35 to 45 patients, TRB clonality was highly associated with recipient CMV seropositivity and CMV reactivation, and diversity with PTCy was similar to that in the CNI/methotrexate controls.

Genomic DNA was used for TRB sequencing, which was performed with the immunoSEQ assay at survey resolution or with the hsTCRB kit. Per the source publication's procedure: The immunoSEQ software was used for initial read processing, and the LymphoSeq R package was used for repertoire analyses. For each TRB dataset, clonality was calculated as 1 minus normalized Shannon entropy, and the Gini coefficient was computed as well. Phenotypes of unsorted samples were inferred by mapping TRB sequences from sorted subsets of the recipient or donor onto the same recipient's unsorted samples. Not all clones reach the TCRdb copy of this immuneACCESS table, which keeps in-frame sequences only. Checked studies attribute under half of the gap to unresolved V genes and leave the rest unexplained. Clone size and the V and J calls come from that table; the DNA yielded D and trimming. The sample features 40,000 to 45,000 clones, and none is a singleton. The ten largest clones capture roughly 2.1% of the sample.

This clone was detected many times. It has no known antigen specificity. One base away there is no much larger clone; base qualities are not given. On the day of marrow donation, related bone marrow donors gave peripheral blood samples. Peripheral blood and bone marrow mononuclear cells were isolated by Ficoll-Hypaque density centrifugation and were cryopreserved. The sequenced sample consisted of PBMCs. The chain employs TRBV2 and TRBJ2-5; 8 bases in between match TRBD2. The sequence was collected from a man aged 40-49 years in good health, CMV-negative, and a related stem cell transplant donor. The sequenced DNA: TGTGCCAGCAGAAGGCTAGCGGGCCCACAAGAGACCCAGTACTTC. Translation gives CASRRLAGPQETQYF.